This T cell receptor (beta chain) was captured by sequencing in a study of HIV-infected patients and healthy controls. The CDR3 is 12 amino acids. Germline values: CDR1 SGHDT, CDR2 YYEEEE. With 4 bases removed from V and 2 bases from J, the gap between germline ends came to 5 bases. The repertoire came from unfractionated whole blood and reflected all unsorted peripheral T cells. Alpha and beta constant-region primers primed reverse transcription of around 500 ng RNA. Using multiplexing indices, alpha and beta chain libraries were generated apart by chain-specific third strand synthesis. One entry per CDR3 protein results from TCRdb running MiXCR on the 5' RACE reads. The data hold around 11,000 distinct CDR3 sequences, with about 10% observed a single time. This clonotype was counted many times.

This receptor was identified in an adult with HIV infection. The chain combines TRBV5-6 with TRBJ2-3; D not resolved. The sequences come from blood, collected before antiretroviral therapy. CDR3 residues: CASSGLTDTQYF. For the CDR3, the DNA is TGTGCCAGCAGCGGGCTCACAGATACGCAGTATTTT. Full variable domain (missing parts from reference TRBV5-6 and TRBJ2-3): DAGVTQSPTHLIKTRGQQVTLRCSPKSGHDTVSWYQQALGQGPQFIFQYYEEEERQRGNFPDRFSGHQFPNYSSELNVNALLLGDSALYLCASSGLTDTQYFGPGTRLTVL.